This T cell receptor (beta chain) was recorded in a study of CD8+CD57+ T cells in acquired aplastic anemia. Both TCR beta VDJ combination and CDR3 sequence profiling were carried out. Genomic DNA was the template for this profiling. TCRdb passed the reads through MiXCR, listing each CDR3 protein once. The data contain about 180,000 distinct CDR3 sequences, less than 65% of them singletons. Patients picked for sequencing had shown CD8+CD57+ cell expansion detected by flow cytometry. The CDR3 covers 13 residues. The germline V and J ends were trimmed by 4 bases and 1 base, with 8 bases remaining between them. The V gene's germline CDR1 is SGHRS and CDR2 YFSETQ. This clonotype showed up many times.

The TCR originated in a human donor with aplastic anemia. Input material: sorted CD4+, CD8+, or CD8+CD57+ T cells (not recorded which) from PBMCs. The chain links TRBV5-1 to TRBJ1-1, with no clear D. The CDR3 sequence: CASSPVANTEAFF. The CDR3 nucleotides read TGCGCCAGCAGCCCCGTCGCGAACACTGAAGCTTTCTTT.